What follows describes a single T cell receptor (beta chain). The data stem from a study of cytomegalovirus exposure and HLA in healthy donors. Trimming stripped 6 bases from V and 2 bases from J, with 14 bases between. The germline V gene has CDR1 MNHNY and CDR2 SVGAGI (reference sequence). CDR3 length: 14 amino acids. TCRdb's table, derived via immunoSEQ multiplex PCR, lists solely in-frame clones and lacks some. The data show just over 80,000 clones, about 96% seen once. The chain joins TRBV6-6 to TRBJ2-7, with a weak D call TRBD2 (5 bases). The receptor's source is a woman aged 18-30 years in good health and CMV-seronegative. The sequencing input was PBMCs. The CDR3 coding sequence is TGTGCCAGCAGGCTATCCGGGCGGGCCTACGAGCAGTACTTC. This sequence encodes CASRLSGRAYEQYF.